This entry lists 24 T cell receptor beta chains sequenced from one sample in a study of CD4 T cells in relation to SARS-CoV-2 and coronaviruses. Only in-frame clones appear in the TCRdb table, and some are missing; sequencing was by immunoSEQ multiplex PCR. The sample lists 12,000 or so clones; more than 75% were seen once. Their antigens remain unidentified. Before the COVID-19 pandemic, during about 2011-2019, CD4+ T cells were taken from unexposed donors. Isolation of CD4+ T cells took place after roughly nine days in culture. Sequenced: CD4+ T cells from PBMCs, cultured in vitro. The receptors were gathered from a human donor in good health.

The table lists this clone with a few counts. The rearrangement joins TRBV6-6 to TRBJ1-2; D unclear. The germline gives CDR1 MNHNY, CDR2 SVGAGI (reference sequence). The CDR3 runs 11 residues. V lost 2 bases and J lost 6, with 4 bases in between. The CDR3, as DNA: TGTGCCAGCAGTTACCCCGATGGCTACACCTTC. Protein sequence: CASSYPDGYTF.

The chain couples TRBV5-1 to TRBJ1-4; 10 positions match TRBD1. Germline V CDR1 and CDR2: SGHRS, YFSETQ. Losses at the gene ends were 4 bases for V and 7 bases for J; bases not matched to a gene: 7. This CDR3 is 15 amino acids long. In nucleotides, the CDR3 is TGCGCCAGCAGCGCTGGGGACAGGGGAGCTGAAAAACTGTTTTTT. Translated: CASSAGDRGAEKLFF.

The chain uses TRBV11-2 and TRBJ2-3; either TRBD1 or TRBD2 may fit D (5 bases each). The CDR3 contains 16 residues. Looked up from germline, CDR1 is SGHAT and CDR2 is FQNNGV. Deletions cut 4 bases from V and 4 bases from J, with 18 bases between. This chain's CDR3 is CASSSRRQGRSDTQYF. CDR3 nucleotides: TGTGCCAGCAGCTCTAGGAGGCAGGGCAGGTCAGATACGCAGTATTTT.

The rearrangement joins TRBV12-3 or TRBV12-4 to TRBJ1-1, with D perhaps matching TRBD1 (5 bases). The V gene lost 1 base and the J gene lost 8 bases, with 11 bases spanning the gap. The CDR3 has 13 residues. CDR3 bases: TGTGCCAGCAGTTTAGGGGCAGGGATAGAAGCTTTCTTT. Its protein product is CASSLGAGIEAFF.

This chain joins TRBV6-5 and TRBJ2-2; D not resolved. This CDR3 contains 15 residues. CDR1 and CDR2 (germline): MNHEY, SVGAGI. Trimming pared 6 bases from V and 4 bases from J, leaving 15 bases between. In DNA, the CDR3 is TGTGCCAGCAGCTCCGACCCAATGGGCACCGGGGAGCTGTTTTTT. Amino acids: CASSSDPMGTGELFF.

In this sample, this clone turned up a few times. V and J are TRBV6-5 and TRBJ1-1, with a weak D call TRBD1 (6 bases). CDR1 MNHEY and CDR2 SVGAGI come from the germline V gene. This CDR3 contains 14 residues. The V end lost 5 bases, the J end lost 7 bases, and 17 bases lay between the germline ends. This chain's CDR3 is CASSPRDIGFEAFF. CDR3 nucleotide sequence: TGTGCCAGCAGTCCCCGGGACATAGGATTTGAAGCTTTCTTT.

This sequence joins TRBV6-6 and TRBJ1-1; D gene ambiguous. Looked up from germline, CDR1 is MNHNY and CDR2 is SVGAGI (reference sequence). Trimming stripped 2 bases from V and 2 bases from J, with 9 bases between. The CDR3 length is 14 residues. The CDR3 loop reads CASSYEGVNTEAFF. CDR3 bases: TGTGCCAGCAGTTACGAAGGTGTAAACACTGAAGCTTTCTTT.

The V gene is TRBV28, the J gene TRBJ1-3; no clear D gene. The CDR3 totals 17 residues. The V gene lost 7 bases and the J gene lost 0 bases, with 19 bases spanning the gap. From germline, CDR1 is MDHEN and CDR2 SYDVKM. As DNA, the CDR3 is TGTGCCAGCATCCCCAGTTCCTTGTTTTCCTCTGGAAACACCATATATTTT. It yields the protein CASIPSSLFSSGNTIYF.

The chain couples TRBV19 to TRBJ2-2; 8 bases map to TRBD1. The CDR3 consists of 15 residues. With V trimmed by 10 bases and J by 2 bases, 9 bases remained unmatched. Germline CDR1 and CDR2: LNHDA and SQIVND (reference sequence). For the CDR3, the DNA is TGTGCCACAGAGGTGGGGACAGGTAACACCGGGGAGCTGTTTTTT. Its protein product is CATEVGTGNTGELFF. The entire variable domain, with the rest obtained from reference TRBV19 and TRBJ2-2, is as follows: DGGITQSPKYLFRKEGQNVTLSCEQNLNHDAMYWYRQDPGQGLRLIYYSQIVNDFQKGDIAEGYSVSREKKESFPLTVTSAQKNPTAFYLCATEVGTGNTGELFFGEGSRLTVL.

In this sample, this clone turned up a few times. The gene calls are TRBV4-2 and TRBJ1-2; no clear D gene. The CDR3 is 14 amino acids. Germline V gene sequence: CDR1 LGHNA, CDR2 YNFKEQ. The V gene lost 0 bases and the J gene lost 3 bases, with 8 bases spanning the gap. The CDR3 bases are TGTGCCAGCAGCCAAGAAAAGGGCGACTATGGCTACACCTTC. Protein: CASSQEKGDYGYTF.

This clone was seen more than once but under ten times. V usage is TRBV11-2 and J usage is TRBJ1-6; D may be TRBD1 (6 bases). This CDR3 is 14 amino acids long. The germline gives CDR1 SGHAT, CDR2 FQNNGV. Trimming left V 2 bases short and J 9 bases short, with 11 bases between. As DNA, the CDR3 is TGTGCCAGCAGCTTATCCAGGGGAAGTTCACCCCTCCACTTT. Its translation: CASSLSRGSSPLHF.

The V and J genes are TRBV4-2 and TRBJ2-5; D gene uncertain. Trimming left V 0 bases short and J 3 bases short, with 11 bases between. Germline CDR1 reads LGHNA; CDR2 reads YNFKEQ. The CDR3 has 15 residues. The CDR3 reads CASSQDLKLKETQYF. The CDR3 DNA sequence: TGTGCCAGCAGCCAAGATCTTAAACTAAAAGAGACCCAGTACTTC.

The chain employs TRBV5-1 and TRBJ1-2; a possible D gene is TRBD1 (5 bases). This CDR3 spans 14 amino acids. Germline V lookup: CDR1 SGHRS, CDR2 YFSETQ. V was clipped by 6 bases and J by 0 bases, with 12 bases between them. The chain's CDR3 is CASKQGWANYGYTF. The CDR3 coding sequence is TGCGCCAGCAAGCAGGGTTGGGCTAACTATGGCTACACCTTC.

This rearrangement joins TRBV6-5 to TRBJ2-2; D perhaps matches TRBD2 (5 bases). The germline CDR1 and CDR2 sequences are MNHEY and SVGAGI. This CDR3 contains 12 residues. V dropped 8 bases and J dropped 7 bases, with 11 bases sitting between them. The CDR3 protein is CASGIRGGELFF. CDR3 DNA: TGTGCCAGCGGGATCCGGGGCGGGGAGCTGTTTTTT.

The V call is TRBV3-1 (or the pseudogene TRBV3-2), the J call TRBJ2-5; 10 nucleotides align to TRBD2. The germline V gene encodes CDR1 LGHDT and CDR2 YNNKEL (reference sequence). J was trimmed by 5 bases and V by 4 bases; bases with no gene match: 16. This CDR3 is 18 amino acids long. CDR3 amino acids: CASSRKGLGAGGLETQYF. For the CDR3, the DNA is TGTGCCAGCAGCCGGAAGGGCTTGGGAGCGGGGGGGCTTGAGACCCAGTACTTC.

The J gene is TRBJ1-5, the V gene TRBV3-1 (or the pseudogene TRBV3-2), with 9 bases identical to TRBD1. From germline, CDR1 is LGHDT and CDR2 YNNKEL (reference sequence). The length of the CDR3 is 15 residues. J gave up 5 bases and V 1 base, and 3 bases lay outside the gene matches. Written as DNA, the CDR3 is TGTGCCAGCAGCCAAGGGACAGGGGCCGATCAGCCCCAGCATTTT. Translating it yields CASSQGTGADQPQHF.

CDR3 DNA sequence: TGTGCCAGCAGCCCAACACGGGGCTCCTACAATGAGCAGTTCTTC. Its translation: CASSPTRGSYNEQFF. J is TRBJ2-1 and V is TRBV3-1 (or the pseudogene TRBV3-2), with a weak D call TRBD2 (5 bases). Germline V gives CDR1 LGHDT, CDR2 YNNKEL (reference sequence). Trimming removed 4 bases at V and 0 bases at J, with 10 bases between. The CDR3 totals 15 residues.

The J gene is TRBJ1-6, the V gene TRBV5-5, with 7 bases identical to TRBD1. Germline assignment: CDR1 SGHKS and CDR2 YYEKEE (reference sequence). The CDR3 spans 16 residues. V gave up 1 base and J gave up 3 bases; unmatched junction bases: 4. The CDR3, as DNA: TGTGCCAGCAGCTTGTTAGGGGGCTTCTATAATTCACCCCTCCACTTT. Its protein product is CASSLLGGFYNSPLHF.

V gene TRBV4-3 combines with J gene TRBJ2-7; 8 positions agree with TRBD2. Germline assignment: CDR1 LGHNA and CDR2 YSLEER. The CDR3 has 16 amino acids. Trimming removed 1 base from V and 6 bases from J; junction bases left unmatched: 11. This CDR3 is CASSQGTAGGLSEQYF. The CDR3 DNA reads TGCGCCAGCAGCCAAGGTACGGCGGGGGGCCTGAGCGAGCAGTACTTC.

This clone is large within its sample. J is TRBJ1-5 and V is TRBV19; no definite D call. Germline lookup yields CDR1 LNHDA and CDR2 SQIVND (reference sequence). This CDR3 has 15 amino acids. Between the trimmed V and J ends, which lost 3 bases and 10 bases, there was a span of 19 bases. DNA for the CDR3: TGTGCCAGTAGTATGATGGACCGTGCGGGTGAACCCCAGCATTTT. It specifies CASSMMDRAGEPQHF.

The V gene is TRBV28, the J gene TRBJ2-7; D is uncertain. The germline V and J ends were trimmed by 4 bases and 4 bases, with 5 bases remaining between them. Per the germline V gene, CDR1 is MDHEN and CDR2 is SYDVKM. The CDR3 totals 11 residues. CDR3 nucleotides: TGTGCCAGCAGTTCAACATACGAGCAGTACTTC. Residues: CASSSTYEQYF. Looking up the rest from reference TRBV28 and TRBJ2-7 gives the full variable domain: DVKVTQSSRYLVKRTGEKVFLECVQDMDHENMFWYRQDPGLGLRLIYFSYDVKMKEKGDIPEGYSVSREKKERFSLILESASTNQTSMYLCASSSTYEQYFGPGTRLTVT.

The chain combines TRBV5-1 with TRBJ2-1; D may match TRBD1 or TRBD2 (7 bases each). CDR1 SGHRS and CDR2 YFSETQ come from the germline V gene. The CDR3 sequence is 16 residues long. Trimming took off 4 bases at V and 4 bases at J, with 18 bases between the two ends. CDR3 nucleotides: TGCGCCAGCAGCCCTAGGGGGCGGGGGATATACAATGAGCAGTTCTTC. Its protein product is CASSPRGRGIYNEQFF. Complete variable domain (other parts from reference TRBV5-1 and TRBJ2-1): KAGVTQTPRYLIKTRGQQVTLSCSPISGHRSVSWYQQTPGQGLQFLFEYFSETQRNKGNFPGRFSGRQFSNSRSEMNVSTLELGDSALYLCASSPRGRGIYNEQFFGPGTRLTVL.

V usage is TRBV20-1 and J usage is TRBJ2-7; 8 nucleotides agree with TRBD1. This CDR3 has 14 residues. Germline CDR1 is DFQATT and CDR2 is SNEGSKA (reference sequence). J gave up 6 bases and V 3 bases, and 10 bases lay outside the gene matches. CDR3 sequence: CSASSGTGSAEQYF. CDR3 DNA: TGCAGTGCTAGTTCAGGGACAGGTAGTGCCGAGCAGTACTTC.

V is TRBV7-2 and J is TRBJ1-4; the D gene is possibly TRBD1 (5 bases). V was clipped by 6 bases and J by 1 base, with 9 bases between them. CDR1 is SGHTA and CDR2 is FQGNSA in the germline V gene. The CDR3 length is 14 residues. The CDR3 sequence is CASSWDLTNEKLFF. CDR3 coding DNA: TGTGCCAGCAGTTGGGACCTAACTAATGAAAAACTGTTTTTT.